Following are 22 T cell receptor beta chains from one sample sequenced in a study of PD-1 blockade in classical Hodgkin lymphoma. All the patients suffered relapse after autologous stem cell transplantation, and brentuximab vedotin exposure differed. Produced via immunoSEQ multiplex PCR; TCRdb's table is partial and in-frame only. The sample lists about 10,000 clones, approximately 80% occurring once. The sample in question was peripheral blood mononuclear cells (PBMCs), obtained before the second cycle of nivolumab. These TCRs come from a human donor with classical Hodgkin lymphoma.

The chain couples TRBV27 to TRBJ2-7, with 9 bases matching TRBD1. This CDR3 is 14 amino acids long. Per germline, CDR1 MNHEY and CDR2 SMNVEV (reference sequence). V lost 5 bases to trimming and J lost 3 bases; unmatched junction nucleotides: 5. Here the CDR3 reads CASSHWDRVYEQYF. In DNA, the CDR3 is TGTGCCAGCAGTCATTGGGACAGGGTCTACGAGCAGTACTTC.

Comment on this clone: It may be a read error: a sequence one base away is much more abundant. The chain has TRBV4-3 and TRBJ2-3; D possibly corresponds to TRBD1 (5 bases). The CDR3 runs 17 residues. Germline V CDR1 and CDR2: LGHNA, YSLEER. The CDR3 DNA reads as TGCGCCAGCAGCCGGGGTTTAGCCCAAAGTGGCACAGGTACGCAGTATTTT. This sequence encodes CASSRGLAQSGTGTQYF.

V is TRBV4-2 and J is TRBJ1-4; the D gene is possibly TRBD1 (6 bases). CDR1 and CDR2 from the germline V gene are LGHNA and YNFKEQ. Deletions cut 0 bases from V and 2 bases from J, with 19 bases between. This CDR3 has 19 amino acids. The CDR3 DNA reads TGTGCCAGCAGCCAAGAGGGATTTGGGGGCGCGTCGACTAATGAAAAACTGTTTTTT. This translates into CASSQEGFGGASTNEKLFF.

The gene calls are TRBV6-6 and TRBJ2-3; D is ambiguous. This CDR3 is 13 amino acids long. V was shortened by 8 bases and J by 5 bases, with 14 bases between the two germline ends. The germline CDR1 and CDR2 sequences are MNHNY and SVGAGI (reference sequence). The DNA for the CDR3 is TGTGCCAGCCCCAAATTCCCTGGAGATACGCAGTATTTT. The encoded protein is CASPKFPGDTQYF.

This clone showed up just a few times. J is TRBJ1-1 and V is TRBV4-1; D remains ambiguous. Germline loops: CDR1 MGHRA, CDR2 YSYEKL. The V end lost 2 bases, the J end lost 8 bases, and 18 bases lay between the germline ends. This CDR3 contains 15 residues. The CDR3 protein is CASSQIYRDLGEAFF. CDR3 DNA: TGCGCCAGCAGCCAAATCTACCGGGATTTGGGGGAAGCTTTCTTT.

The rearrangement links TRBV30 to TRBJ2-2; D tentatively fits TRBD1 or TRBD2 (5 bases each). The CDR3 is 16 residues long. Trimming cost V 0 bases and J 3 bases, with 14 bases left between them. The germline V gene has CDR1 GTSNPN and CDR2 SVGIG (reference sequence). The CDR3 sequence: CAWSVRDRKHTGELFF. The CDR3 nucleotides read TGTGCCTGGAGTGTACGGGACCGGAAACACACCGGGGAGCTGTTTTTT.

The chain employs TRBV5-8 and TRBJ2-2; the D gene is possibly TRBD1 (6 bases). Germline loops: CDR1 SGHTS, CDR2 YDEGEE. V was shortened by 1 base and J by 8 bases, with 15 bases between the two germline ends. CDR3 length: 15 residues. The CDR3 protein is CASSLLGANSGELFF. In DNA, the CDR3 is TGTGCCAGCAGCTTGCTGGGGGCGAATTCGGGGGAGCTGTTTTTT.

The CDR3 DNA reads TGTGCCAGCAGTAGGCGAGGGGTTGAGCAGTTCTTC. It codes for CASSRRGVEQFF. The chain is built from TRBV27 and TRBJ2-1; D possibly uses TRBD1 or TRBD2 (5 bases each). Germline loops: CDR1 MNHEY, CDR2 SMNVEV (reference sequence). The CDR3 extends over 12 amino acids. V was cut by 5 bases and J by 9 bases, with 11 bases left in between.

This clone was counted between two and nine times. The rearrangement links TRBV2 to TRBJ2-7; a possible D gene is TRBD2 (5 bases). This CDR3 is 13 amino acids long. V shed 7 bases and J shed 0 bases, with 10 bases lying between them. The V gene's germline CDR1 is SNHLY and CDR2 FYNNEI. CDR3 nucleotides: TGTGCCAGCACTGCGGGTTTCTCCTACGAGCAGTACTTC. As protein: CASTAGFSYEQYF. Drawing the rest from reference TRBV2 and TRBJ2-7, the complete variable domain is EPEVTQTPSHQVTQMGQEVILRCVPISNHLYFYWYRQILGQKVEFLVSFYNNEISEKSEIFDDQFSVERPDGSNFTLKIRSTKLEDSAMYFCASTAGFSYEQYFGPGTRLTVT.

J is TRBJ2-5 and V is TRBV7-7, with a weak D call TRBD2 (6 bases). CDR3 length: 13 amino acids. The germline V gene encodes CDR1 SSHAT and CDR2 FNYEAQ (reference sequence). Trimming cost V 5 bases and J 5 bases, with 12 bases left between them. Written as DNA, the CDR3 is TGTGCCAGCAGCCAGGGACTTTGGGAGACCCAGTACTTC. Protein sequence: CASSQGLWETQYF.

This clone showed up just once. The chain has TRBV4-2 and TRBJ2-1, with 7 bases lining up with TRBD2. Per germline, CDR1 LGHNA and CDR2 YNFKEQ. The CDR3 is 14 residues long. V lost 3 bases, J lost 8 bases, and 7 bases stayed unmatched. The CDR3 sequence: CASSHLAGPYEQFF. CDR3 in DNA: TGTGCCAGCAGCCACTTAGCGGGCCCATATGAGCAGTTCTTC.

The CDR3 sequence is CASSLDRGQYNEQFF. Here the CDR3 DNA reads TGTGCCAGCAGCTTGGACAGGGGGCAGTACAATGAGCAGTTCTTC. The V and J genes are TRBV5-4 and TRBJ2-1, with 9 bases aligning to TRBD1. The length of the CDR3 is 15 residues. Germline CDR1 SGHNT, CDR2 YYREEE (reference sequence). Trimming cost V 0 bases and J 4 bases; bases outside gene matches: 2.

The V gene is TRBV1, the J gene TRBJ1-1; TRBD1, the D gene given by the table, was not confirmed from the DNA. TRBV1 is a pseudogene. The CDR3 length is 17 residues. The CDR3 DNA reads TGCACCAGCAGCCAAGTCCGGGACAGGGAAGTGGTCACTGAAGCTTTCTTT. It specifies CTSSQVRDREVVTEAFF.

This chain joins TRBV18 and TRBJ2-5; 7 nucleotides line up with TRBD1. V gave up 2 bases and J gave up 0 bases; unmatched junction bases: 9. CDR3 length equals 17 residues. Germline assignment: CDR1 KGHSH and CDR2 LQKENI. The CDR3 region is CASSPGDSFWYQETQYF. The DNA of the CDR3 is TGTGCCAGCTCACCAGGGGACAGTTTTTGGTACCAAGAGACCCAGTACTTC.

This clone was counted a single time. The rearrangement uses TRBV18 and TRBJ1-5, with unresolved D. With 3 bases removed from V and 5 bases from J, the gap between germline ends came to 8 bases. CDR3 length equals 13 residues. Germline CDR1 and CDR2: KGHSH and LQKENI. CDR3 sequence reads: CASSPSYDQPQHF. As DNA, the CDR3 is TGTGCCAGCTCACCGTCGTACGATCAGCCCCAGCATTTT.

The J gene is TRBJ2-1, the V gene TRBV4-2; 8 bases fit TRBD2. This CDR3 is built from 17 residues. Germline V gene sequence: CDR1 LGHNA, CDR2 YNFKEQ. J was trimmed by 2 bases and V by 0 bases; bases with no gene match: 6. The CDR3 loop reads CASSQDHIGRAYNEQFF. The CDR3 coding sequence is TGTGCCAGCAGCCAAGATCATATCGGGAGGGCCTACAATGAGCAGTTCTTC.

The chain uses TRBV2 and TRBJ2-3; TRBD2 aligns across 7 bases. V trimming: 7 bases; J trimming: 1 base; junction bases outside the gene matches: 8. The CDR3 extends over 15 amino acids. In germline, CDR1 is SNHLY, CDR2 FYNNEI. CDR3 sequence: CASTTSRGGTDTQYF. CDR3 nucleotides: TGTGCCAGCACCACGAGCCGGGGGGGCACAGATACGCAGTATTTT.

The CDR3 reads CASSLQGGGLSQETQYF. For the CDR3, the DNA is TGTGCCAGCAGTTTGCAGGGCGGGGGGCTAAGCCAAGAGACCCAGTACTTC. The chain is built from TRBV28 and TRBJ2-5; 8 positions agree with TRBD2. The CDR3 is 17 residues long. Trimming at V came to 3 bases and at J to 1 base, leaving 10 bases not matched to a gene. CDR1 is MDHEN and CDR2 is SYDVKM in the germline V gene.

The rearrangement uses TRBV27 and TRBJ1-4; 7 nucleotides align to TRBD1. CDR1 and CDR2 (germline): MNHEY, SMNVEV (reference sequence). V lost 8 bases and J lost 8; bases outside the gene matches: 14. The CDR3 runs 15 residues. In DNA, the CDR3 is TGTGCCAGCTCGTGGGGGGGCAGGGGACAGGAAAAACTGTTTTTT. Its translation is CASSWGGRGQEKLFF.

The chain joins TRBV2 to TRBJ1-2, with no clear D. CDR3 length equals 11 residues. CDR1 is SNHLY, CDR2 FYNNEI, per germline. V was clipped by 6 bases and J by 5 bases, with 7 bases between them. This CDR3 reads CASRSVYGYTF. In DNA form, the CDR3 reads TGTGCCAGCAGGAGCGTATATGGCTACACCTTC.

The chain has TRBV7-9 and TRBJ1-1; maybe TRBD1 (6 bases). The V gene lost 2 bases and the J gene lost 1 base, with 11 bases spanning the gap. This CDR3 contains 15 residues. Germline assignment: CDR1 SEHNR and CDR2 FQNEAQ (reference sequence). DNA of the CDR3: TGTGCCAGCAGCTTATTAGCAGGGGCGAACACTGAAGCTTTCTTT. Amino acid sequence: CASSLLAGANTEAFF.

This clone has only one observation. V gene TRBV19 combines with J gene TRBJ1-6; TRBD1 agrees at 7 bases. CDR3 length equals 15 residues. Looked up from germline, CDR1 is LNHDA and CDR2 is SQIVND (reference sequence). With 5 bases clipped from V and 4 bases from J, the junction kept 5 bases outside the gene matches. The CDR3 spells CASSGDSVYNSPLHF. For the CDR3, the DNA is TGTGCCAGTAGTGGGGACAGCGTATATAATTCACCCCTCCACTTT.